The next 5 T cell receptor beta chains were all read from a single sample in a study of early T cells in non-severe SARS-CoV-2 infection. Using its own MiXCR run on the 5' RACE reads, TCRdb lists one record per CDR3 protein. Here the sample spans some 39,000 distinct CDR3 sequences, around 3.6% being singletons. The material sequenced was whole blood. The receptors originated from an adult who was a healthcare worker with PCR-confirmed SARS-CoV-2 infection or an uninfected control (not recorded which).

The V call is TRBV5-1, the J call TRBJ2-2, with 7 bases that match TRBD1. The CDR3 runs to 15 residues. After removal of 0 bases from V and 5 bases from J, the junction contained 4 bases not matched to a gene. CDR1 is SGHRS, CDR2 YFSETQ, per germline. The CDR3 reads CASSLDRGRTGELFF. CDR3 nucleotides: TGCGCCAGCAGCTTGGATAGGGGGCGTACCGGGGAGCTGTTTTTT. Supplemented by reference TRBV5-1 and TRBJ2-2, the full variable domain reads KAGVTQTPRYLIKTRGQQVTLSCSPISGHRSVSWYQQTPGQGLQFLFEYFSETQRNKGNFPGRFSGRQFSNSRSEMNVSTLELGDSALYLCASSLDRGRTGELFFGEGSRLTVL.

This clonotype was counted many times. V usage is TRBV29-1 and J usage is TRBJ1-1; possible D gene TRBD1, 5 bases. Per germline, CDR1 SQVTM and CDR2 ANQGSEA. This CDR3 contains 12 residues. V lost 1 base to trimming and J lost 6 bases, with 9 bases between them. The CDR3 nucleotides are TGCAGCGTTGAAGCCCCAGGGCCTGAAGCTTTCTTT. It translates to CSVEAPGPEAFF.

At least ten counts were recorded for this clonotype. The rearrangement links TRBV6-6 to TRBJ1-2; unclear D gene. V gave up 8 bases and J gave up 5 bases, with 15 bases separating them. The CDR3 is 13 residues long. CDR1 and CDR2 from the germline V gene are MNHNY and SVGAGI (reference sequence). The CDR3 loop is CASSPNEGYGYTF. CDR3 in DNA: TGTGCCAGCTCCCCCAATGAGGGTTATGGCTACACCTTC.

This clonotype was seen repeatedly, ten times or more. The J gene is TRBJ2-5, the V gene TRBV7-9; TRBD2 might be the D (6 bases). The V end was cut by 5 bases, the J end by 5 bases, with 18 bases between. Germline V lookup: CDR1 SEHNR, CDR2 FQNEAQ (reference sequence). This CDR3 is 15 amino acids long. Here the CDR3 reads CASSPRRFGGETQYF. The CDR3 nucleotides are TGTGCCAGCAGCCCTAGACGGTTTGGAGGGGAGACCCAGTACTTC.

This clonotype was counted a few times. The rearrangement links TRBV3-1 to TRBJ2-7; TRBD2 matches 10 bases. The CDR3 extends over 15 amino acids. J lost 7 bases, V lost 0 bases, and 6 bases had no gene match. Germline CDR1 LGHDT, CDR2 YNNKEL (reference sequence). CDR3 in amino acids: CASSQEGGLAREQYF. CDR3 nucleotides: TGTGCCAGCAGCCAAGAAGGGGGACTAGCGAGAGAGCAGTACTTC.